The 26 T cell receptor beta chains given below trace back to one sample, sequenced in a study of shared clonotypes between healthy human individuals. Profiled with immunoSEQ multiplex PCR; TCRdb holds only in-frame clones, not every one. The sample contains over 1.5 million clones, approximately 98% of which appear only once. Sequenced material: naive CD4+ T cells sorted from blood. Sample subset: CD45RA+ positively selected. These receptors came from a young man in good health.

This chain joins TRBV19 and TRBJ1-5; 8 nucleotides agree with TRBD1. CDR1 and CDR2 (germline): LNHDA, SQIVND (reference sequence). Trimming cost V 4 bases and J 6 bases; bases outside gene matches: 11. This CDR3 spans 16 amino acids. As DNA, the CDR3 is TGTGCCAGTAGTAATAACCGGGACAGGAGCCGTCAGCCCCAGCATTTT. It encodes CASSNNRDRSRQPQHF.

The rearrangement links TRBV5-5 to TRBJ2-1, with 10 bases that match TRBD2. The CDR3 sequence is 15 residues long. The ends lost 0 bases at V and 9 bases at J; junction bases unmatched: 6. Germline V gene lookup returns CDR1 SGHKS and CDR2 YYEKEE (reference sequence). The CDR3 sequence is CASSLVSGRVGEQFF. The CDR3 coding sequence is TGTGCCAGCAGCTTGGTGAGCGGGAGGGTGGGTGAGCAGTTCTTC.

This clone was observed once. V and J are TRBV4-1 and TRBJ2-7; D is unclear. The germline V gene encodes CDR1 MGHRA and CDR2 YSYEKL. This CDR3 is built from 15 residues. Trimming shortened V by 1 base and J by 3 bases, and 13 bases separated the two germline ends. CDR3 loop: CASSQGARQDYEQYF. The DNA of the CDR3 is TGCGCCAGCAGCCAAGGGGCCAGACAAGACTACGAGCAGTACTTC.

The chain recombines TRBV5-1 with TRBJ2-7; TRBD2 aligns across 11 bases. V lost 5 bases to trimming and J lost 1 base; unmatched junction nucleotides: 5. CDR1 and CDR2 (germline): SGHRS, YFSETQ. CDR3 length equals 15 residues. The CDR3 bases are TGCGCCAGCAGTTCGGGACTAGCGGAGTCCTACGAGCAGTACTTC. This codes for CASSSGLAESYEQYF.

The CDR3 is CASTSDRGLTGANVLTF. The CDR3, as DNA: TGTGCCAGCACCTCGGACAGGGGGCTTACTGGGGCCAACGTCCTGACTTTC. The chain combines TRBV5-4 with TRBJ2-6; 11 bases fit TRBD1. The length of the CDR3 is 17 residues. Germline V lookup: CDR1 SGHNT, CDR2 YYREEE (reference sequence). Trimming took 6 bases from V and 2 from J; bases not matched to a gene: 7.

The rearrangement uses TRBV2 and TRBJ2-7, with a tentative D call TRBD2 (5 bases). V lost 5 bases, J lost 0 bases, and 11 bases lay in between. CDR3 length: 14 residues. Germline assignment: CDR1 SNHLY and CDR2 FYNNEI. The CDR3 sequence: CASSWTRSSYEQYF. CDR3 bases: TGTGCCAGCAGTTGGACTCGAAGCTCCTACGAGCAGTACTTC.

This clone appeared a single time. The rearrangement joins TRBV19 to TRBJ2-2; 12 nucleotides match TRBD2. CDR3 length equals 16 residues. Germline-derived CDR1 and CDR2 are LNHDA and SQIVND (reference sequence). J gave up 4 bases and V 2 bases, and 2 bases lay outside the gene matches. The CDR3 sequence: CASSIRLAGATGELFF. CDR3 in DNA: TGTGCCAGTAGTATAAGACTAGCGGGAGCCACCGGGGAGCTGTTTTTT.

The chain links TRBV6-6 to TRBJ1-2, with 9 bases aligning to TRBD1. The germline V gene encodes CDR1 MNHNY and CDR2 SVGAGI (reference sequence). Trimming removed 7 bases from V and 4 bases from J; junction bases left unmatched: 1. The CDR3 runs to 12 residues. CDR3 nucleotide sequence: TGTGCCAGCACGGGACAGGGCTATGGCTACACCTTC. Its protein is CASTGQGYGYTF.

The rearrangement links TRBV7-3 to TRBJ2-1, with 13 bases that match TRBD2. CDR1 is SGHTA, CDR2 FQGTGA, per germline. J lost 10 bases, V lost 5 bases, and 5 bases had no gene match. The CDR3 is 14 amino acids. The CDR3 DNA follows: TGTGCCAGCAGCCAGCGGACTAGCGGGAGCGAGCAGTTCTTC. Amino acids: CASSQRTSGSEQFF.

The genes are TRBV2 and TRBJ2-5, with 7 bases fitting TRBD2. Germline lookup yields CDR1 SNHLY and CDR2 FYNNEI. The CDR3 has 12 residues. The ends lost 6 bases at V and 9 bases at J; junction bases unmatched: 7. DNA for the CDR3: TGTGCCAGCAGCCAGATGGGGGGGGCCCAGTACTTC. It specifies CASSQMGGAQYF. Looking up the rest from reference TRBV2 and TRBJ2-5 gives the full variable domain: EPEVTQTPSHQVTQMGQEVILRCVPISNHLYFYWYRQILGQKVEFLVSFYNNEISEKSEIFDDQFSVERPDGSNFTLKIRSTKLEDSAMYFCASSQMGGAQYFGPGTRLLVL.

In its sample, this clone was seen once. In the same sample, other DNA sequences code for this CDR3. V is TRBV29-1 and J is TRBJ2-7; tentatively, D is TRBD1 (6 bases). The ends were cut back, 5 bases at V and 2 bases at J, with 7 bases in the middle. This CDR3 has 11 residues. The germline V gene has CDR1 SQVTM and CDR2 ANQGSEA. The CDR3 reads CSVRQAYEQYF. CDR3 coding DNA: TGCAGCGTTCGACAGGCCTACGAGCAGTACTTC.

The V gene is TRBV9, the J gene TRBJ1-4; perhaps TRBD1 as D (6 bases). Trimming stripped 6 bases from V and 8 bases from J, with 14 bases between. The CDR3 is 13 residues long. CDR1 is SGDLS and CDR2 is YYNGEE in the germline V gene. CDR3 nucleotide sequence: TGTGCCAGCACGCCAGGGGTAGGGGAAAAACTGTTTTTT. Translation gives CASTPGVGEKLFF.

V is TRBV7-2 and J is TRBJ2-1; 12 positions agree with TRBD2. Germline CDR1 SGHTA, CDR2 FQGNSA. Unmatched junction bases numbered 8, after V lost 7 bases and J lost 7 bases. The CDR3 covers 15 residues. The CDR3 loop reads CASMRLAGVKNEQFF. The CDR3 nucleotides read TGTGCCAGCATGCGACTAGCGGGAGTTAAGAATGAGCAGTTCTTC.

The V and J genes are TRBV6-4 and TRBJ2-3, with TRBD2 matching 12 bases. Germline assignment: CDR1 MRHNA and CDR2 SNTAGT. CDR3 length equals 16 residues. V gave up 3 bases and J gave up 2 bases; unmatched junction bases: 3. The CDR3 DNA follows: TGTGCCAGCAGTGAGCTAGCGGGAGGGAACACAGATACGCAGTATTTT. Encoded protein: CASSELAGGNTDTQYF.

The V call is TRBV7-9, the J call TRBJ1-5, with a possible D match to TRBD1 (5 bases). Trimming pared 5 bases from V and 0 bases from J, leaving 11 bases between. This CDR3 is built from 15 residues. Per germline, CDR1 SEHNR and CDR2 FQNEAQ (reference sequence). The CDR3 loop is CASSTRQYSNQPQHF. CDR3 DNA: TGTGCCAGCAGCACCCGACAGTATAGCAATCAGCCCCAGCATTTT.

Note on this clone: This sample also contains other DNA sequences that code for the same CDR3. The chain recombines TRBV9 with TRBJ2-1; D remains ambiguous. This CDR3 has 13 amino acids. The V gene's germline CDR1 is SGDLS and CDR2 YYNGEE. Trimming removed 3 bases at V and 2 bases at J, with 6 bases between. DNA for the CDR3: TGTGCCAGCAGCGGACGGGCCTACAATGAGCAGTTCTTC. Translated: CASSGRAYNEQFF.

This clone was observed a single time. The genes are TRBV28 and TRBJ2-2; TRBD1 might be the D (5 bases). Trimming pared 5 bases from V and 4 bases from J, leaving 11 bases between. This CDR3 contains 14 residues. CDR1 is MDHEN and CDR2 is SYDVKM in the germline V gene. CDR3: CASSPTGPTGELFF. The CDR3 nucleotides are TGTGCCAGCAGTCCCACAGGACCCACCGGGGAGCTGTTTTTT.

The rearrangement joins TRBV19 to TRBJ1-5, with TRBD1 matching 8 bases. CDR3 length: 13 amino acids. Per germline, CDR1 LNHDA and CDR2 SQIVND (reference sequence). Trimming at V came to 9 bases and at J to 2 bases, leaving 3 bases not matched to a gene. The CDR3 sequence: CASSTGGNQPQHF. The CDR3 bases are TGTGCCAGCTCGACAGGGGGCAATCAGCCCCAGCATTTT. The full variable domain, with the rest looked up from reference TRBV19 and TRBJ1-5, is DGGITQSPKYLFRKEGQNVTLSCEQNLNHDAMYWYRQDPGQGLRLIYYSQIVNDFQKGDIAEGYSVSREKKESFPLTVTSAQKNPTAFYLCASSTGGNQPQHFGDGTRLSIL.

This clone was detected only once. The chain employs TRBV6-5 and TRBJ2-7; D is undetermined. Germline CDR1 and CDR2: MNHEY and SVGAGI. V was clipped by 5 bases and J by 2 bases, with 10 bases between them. The CDR3 is made up of 13 amino acids. The CDR3, as DNA: TGTGCCAGCAGTCGGGCTGGGGCCTACGAGCAGTACTTC. Its translation is CASSRAGAYEQYF.

The chain is built from TRBV30 and TRBJ2-5, with D perhaps being TRBD1 or TRBD2 (5 bases each). Germline CDR1 is GTSNPN and CDR2 is SVGIG (reference sequence). The CDR3 extends over 13 amino acids. V was trimmed by 2 bases and J by 5 bases, leaving 12 bases between them. This chain's CDR3 is CAWSSGTYETQYF. The CDR3 DNA is TGTGCCTGGAGTAGTGGGACCTATGAGACCCAGTACTTC.

The V and J genes are TRBV5-1 and TRBJ2-5; 7 nucleotides agree with TRBD1. The J segment lost 5 bases and the V segment lost 0 bases, leaving 10 bases of the junction unmatched. CDR1 is SGHRS and CDR2 is YFSETQ in the germline V gene. The CDR3 is 16 residues long. CDR3 region: CASSLGQGYGRETQYF. The CDR3 DNA reads TGCGCCAGCAGCTTGGGACAGGGATATGGAAGGGAGACCCAGTACTTC.

V usage is TRBV29-1 and J usage is TRBJ2-2; D possibly uses TRBD1 or TRBD2 (7 bases each). The CDR3 is made up of 15 amino acids. Germline assignment: CDR1 SQVTM and CDR2 ANQGSEA. Trimming removed 7 bases at V and 5 bases at J, with 20 bases between. The CDR3 DNA follows: TGCAGCGCATCATCAGGGGGGGGGATGACCGGGGAGCTGTTTTTT. Translating gives CSASSGGGMTGELFF.

The chain has TRBV7-9 and TRBJ2-7, with unresolved D. Between the trimmed V and J ends, which lost 2 bases and 5 bases, there was a span of 13 bases. CDR3 length equals 14 residues. CDR1 and CDR2 from the germline V gene are SEHNR and FQNEAQ (reference sequence). The CDR3 region has the DNA TGTGCCAGCAGCTTAAACCCGAGCAGAGACGAGCAGTACTTC. Residues: CASSLNPSRDEQYF.

The chain has TRBV27 and TRBJ2-2; a weak D match, TRBD2 (5 bases). Germline V gene sequence: CDR1 MNHEY, CDR2 SMNVEV (reference sequence). Between the trimmed V and J ends, which lost 6 bases and 6 bases, there was a span of 17 bases. CDR3 length equals 15 residues. The CDR3 nucleotides read TGTGCCAGCAGGACTTCAGACGGGGTGGCCGGGGAGCTGTTTTTT. Its translation: CASRTSDGVAGELFF.

Here the CDR3 reads CASSLAEGGTKIQETQYF. The CDR3 DNA reads TGTGCCAGCAGCTTGGCCGAAGGGGGCACAAAGATACAAGAGACCCAGTACTTC. The chain employs TRBV5-6 and TRBJ2-5, with TRBD1 matching 7 bases. From germline, CDR1 is SGHDT and CDR2 YYEEEE. The CDR3 totals 18 residues. With V trimmed by 0 bases and J by 2 bases, 13 bases remained unmatched.

The chain combines TRBV15 with TRBJ2-2, with D maybe TRBD2 (5 bases). Germline CDR1 and CDR2: LNHNV and YYDKDF (reference sequence). CDR3 length equals 15 residues. V was trimmed by 2 bases and J by 10 bases, leaving 17 bases between them. The CDR3 sequence: CATSRSGFGEMELFF. CDR3 nucleotide sequence: TGTGCCACCAGCAGATCGGGGTTCGGGGAAATGGAGCTGTTTTTT. Based on the CDR3 plus reference TRBV15 and TRBJ2-2, the full variable domain is DAMVIQNPRYQVTQFGKPVTLSCSQTLNHNVMYWYQQKSSQAPKLLFHYYDKDFNNEADTPDNFQSRRPNTSFCFLDIRSPGLGDTAMYLCATSRSGFGEMELFFGEGSRLTVL.